Listed here are 2 T cell receptor beta chains from one sample, sequenced in a study of T cell repertoires in cytomegalovirus infection. TCRdb independently ran MiXCR on the reads; one entry per CDR3 protein. The data hold some 900,000 distinct CDR3 sequences, with 30% to 35% observed a single time. The antigens of these receptors remain unknown. The sample in question was cultured CD8+ T cells from PBMCs, obtained from culture after CMV antigen stimulation. The receptor set was obtained from a human donor in good health (CMV status not recorded). Some clones in this sample may be carry-over from other donors' samples.

The DNA for the CDR3 is TGTGCCAGCAGCTTCGTAACAGGTTCCGGGGAGCTGTTTTTT. It encodes CASSFVTGSGELFF. This chain uses TRBV7-9 with TRBJ2-2, with D perhaps matching TRBD1 (5 bases). V shed 3 bases and J shed 6 bases, with 11 bases lying between them. The CDR3 is made up of 14 amino acids. Per the germline V gene, CDR1 is SEHNR and CDR2 is FQNEAQ (reference sequence). The variable domain in full, completed from reference TRBV7-9 and TRBJ2-2, reads DTGVSQNPRHKITKRGQNVTFRCDPISEHNRLYWYRQTLGQGPEFLTYFQNEAQLEKSRLLSDRFSAERPKGSFSTLEIQRTEQGDSAMYLCASSFVTGSGELFFGEGSRLTVL.

On this clonotype: Given a much more abundant clone one base away, this may be a read error. V is TRBV7-9 and J is TRBJ1-5; TRBD1 matches at 11 bases. V lost 7 bases and J lost 0; bases outside the gene matches: 11. The CDR3 is 18 residues long. Germline lookup yields CDR1 SEHNR and CDR2 FQNEAQ (reference sequence). The CDR3 bases are TGTGCCAGCAACATACCGGGACAGGGGGTGGATAGCAATCAGCCCCAGCATTTT. It translates to CASNIPGQGVDSNQPQHF.